What follows is one TCR beta chain and its context. Its specificity is unknown. This specimen comes from a study of T cell responses to AZD1222 COVID-19 vaccine. Trimming cost V 2 bases and J 6 bases; bases outside gene matches: 2. This CDR3 spans 13 amino acids. CDR1 MNHNS and CDR2 SASEGT come from the germline V gene. TCRdb keeps only in-frame clones here, not all; method: immunoSEQ multiplex PCR. The sample includes about 130,000 clones, roughly 87% of them seen just once. General study results and limits: Across spike, vaccine-associated CD4 TCRs were found, dominant at 160-218 and 743-854. Vaccination with two AZD1222 doses was followed by a rise in Spike-specific TCR breadth and depth. Researchers took repertoire samples only after the peak T cell response had come. Donor demographics were predominantly white British with a female majority; clonal diversity may be underestimated.

The chain is built from TRBV6-1 and TRBJ1-2; 8 bases fit TRBD1. The receptor's source is an adult in good health. The sample in question was peripheral blood, obtained on day 0 of MenACWY control vaccination. The CDR3 here is CASSEWTGHGYTF. CDR3 bases: TGTGCCAGCAGTGAATGGACAGGGCATGGCTACACCTTC.